Only a few counts were recorded for the clone carrying this T cell receptor (beta chain). Antigen: not known. With 0 bases removed from V and 2 bases from J, the gap between germline ends came to 10 bases. The germline CDR1 and CDR2 sequences are LNHDA and SQIVND (reference sequence). The CDR3 has 15 amino acids. Regions amplified from RNA transcripts were the TCR beta CDR3 regions. HTBI primers drove first-round RT-PCR of the TCR CDR3. TCRdb re-called the multiplex PCR reads through MiXCR, storing one row per CDR3 protein. The sample carries about 420,000 distinct CDR3 sequences, 15% to 17% recorded once. This record belongs to a study of T cells in Graves' hyperthyroidism and ophthalmopathy. Overall study context: Blood was drawn when the patient was first diagnosed and still untreated. Study outcomes and limitations: Ophthalmopathy stood apart from stable hyperthyroidism in a 13 V-J model.

The chain uses TRBV19 and TRBJ2-5; no definite D call. Sample: blood. The sequence came from a young woman with Graves' hyperthyroidism. This CDR3 is CASSIDLGRQETQYF. The CDR3 DNA reads as TGTGCCAGTAGTATAGATTTGGGAAGACAAGAGACCCAGTACTTC.